One and the same sample provided the 2 T cell receptor beta chains below, sequenced in a study of T cell repertoires in cytomegalovirus infection. Via MiXCR, TCRdb re-called the reads, giving one row per CDR3 protein. The table includes around 260,000 distinct CDR3 sequences, about 23% detected once. Sequencing was performed on PBMCs. The receptor set was obtained from a human donor in good health (CMV status not recorded). Some clones in this sample may be carry-over from other donors' samples.

This chain links TRBV28 with TRBJ1-5; D gene ambiguous. The V end lost 0 bases, the J end lost 5 bases, and 8 bases lay between the germline ends. The CDR3 consists of 14 residues. The germline V gene has CDR1 MDHEN and CDR2 SYDVKM. CDR3 nucleotide sequence: TGTGCCAGCAGTTTATGGCAGGACTATCAGCCCCAGCATTTT. Translated: CASSLWQDYQPQHF.

This clonotype was observed at least ten times. The chain couples TRBV6-1 to TRBJ1-1; 7 nucleotides agree with TRBD1. The length of the CDR3 is 13 residues. CDR1 and CDR2 from the germline V gene are MNHNS and SASEGT. J was trimmed by 12 bases and V by 1 base; bases with no gene match: 8. CDR3 loop: CASSEGETGRTFF. The CDR3 DNA is TGTGCCAGCAGTGAAGGGGAGACAGGGAGAACTTTCTTT.